These 11 T cell receptor beta chains were all obtained from the same sample, sequenced in a study of T cell clonality in common variable immunodeficiency. Study conclusions and caveats: Common variable immunodeficiency TCR beta sequences reportedly had fewer deletions and N-nucleotide insertions.

These TCRs are of unknown antigen specificity. Profiling relied on immunoSEQ multiplex PCR, and the TCRdb table lists in-frame clones only, not all of them. There are 25,000 to 30,000 clones in the sample, none observed a single time. Sequenced material: peripheral blood mononuclear cells. The receptors originated from a human donor with common variable immunodeficiency.

This clone was found many times. The CDR3 is cut off 3 residues early in the read; its end comes from the germline J gene. The J gene is TRBJ2-7, the V gene TRBV2, with TRBD2 matching over 9 bases. The CDR3 spans 14 residues. The J segment lost 0 bases and the V segment lost 5 bases, leaving 2 bases of the junction unmatched. Germline values: CDR1 SNHLY, CDR2 FYNNEI. Partial CDR3 DNA: TGTGCCAGCAGTTCAGCGGGAGGCTCCTACGAG. Translated: CASSSAGGSYE. The whole CDR3 sequence reads CASSSAGGSYEQYF.

In this sample, this clone turned up many times. The DNA ends 3 residues before the CDR3 does, and the rest of the CDR3 is filled in from the germline J gene. V and J are TRBV29-1 and TRBJ2-1; TRBD2 matches 10 bases. The CDR3 consists of 14 residues. Germline CDR1 is SQVTM and CDR2 is ANQGSEA. The V gene end was trimmed by 6 bases and the J gene end by 3 bases; junction bases not matched to a gene: 5. The CDR3 region is CSVDSGRNYNEQFF. The CDR3 DNA, read in part, is TGCAGCGTCGATAGCGGGAGGAACTACAATGAG.

This clone was detected many times. The CDR3 is CASSPRTGSNYGYTF. CDR3 DNA, as far as it was read: TGCGCCAGCAGCCCTAGGACAGGGTCTAACTATGGC. The J gene is TRBJ1-2, the V gene TRBV5-1, with 8 bases aligning to TRBD1. The sequenced fragment ends 3 residues before the CDR3 boundary, so the rest is inferred from the germline J gene. The CDR3 length is 15 residues. V shed 4 bases and J 0 bases; nucleotides not matched to a gene: 5. CDR1 is SGHRS and CDR2 is YFSETQ in the germline V gene.

This clone was picked up many times. The observed sequence ends 3 residues before the CDR3 terminus, with the missing tail filled in from the germline J gene. V is TRBV20-1 and J is TRBJ2-7; D might be TRBD2 (5 bases). V lost 1 base, J lost 3 bases, and 10 bases lay in between. This CDR3 has 13 residues. CDR1 and CDR2 from the germline V gene are DFQATT and SNEGSKA (reference sequence). The sequenced CDR3 bases are TGCAGTGCTAGAGCCCCTAGCAGCTACGAG. Translating it yields CSARAPSSYE. The full CDR3 reads CSARAPSSYEQYF.

On this clone itself: The missing CDR3 end, 3 residues past where the read stops, is filled in from the germline J gene. The rearrangement joins TRBV6-2 or TRBV6-3 to TRBJ2-1, with unresolved D. This CDR3 is built from 11 residues. The V end lost 6 bases, the J end lost 3 bases, and 3 bases lay between the germline ends. The germline CDR1 and CDR2 sequences are MNHEY and SVGEGT. CDR3 residues: CASSNYNEQFF. The CDR3 bases that were read are TGTGCCAGCAGCAACTACAATGAG.

A note on this clone: Read sequence stops 3 residues before the CDR3 end, and the germline J gene provides the missing end. The chain couples TRBV2 to TRBJ1-4; 11 positions match TRBD1. Germline values: CDR1 SNHLY, CDR2 FYNNEI. The CDR3 runs 15 residues. Trimming at V came to 6 bases and at J to 1 base, leaving 1 base not matched to a gene. The CDR3: CASRGQGVTNEKLFF. Incomplete CDR3 DNA: TGTGCCAGCAGGGGACAGGGGGTAACTAATGAAAAA.

This clone showed up just a few times. The read finishes 3 residues shy of the CDR3 end, and the germline J gene is used to complete it. The rearrangement uses TRBV30 and TRBJ2-1; 9 nucleotides line up with TRBD1. V gave up 5 bases and J gave up 6 bases; unmatched junction bases: 8. Germline V lookup: CDR1 GTSNPN, CDR2 SVGIG (reference sequence). The CDR3 runs 14 residues. CDR3 amino acids: CAWSVGQGINEQFF. CDR3 DNA, as far as it was read: TGTGCCTGGTCGGTGGGACAGGGAATCAATGAG.

Ten or more counts support this clone. The DNA ends 3 residues before the CDR3 does, and the rest of the CDR3 is filled in from the germline J gene. The chain joins TRBV3-1 (or the pseudogene TRBV3-2) to TRBJ2-5; D is uncertain. The CDR3 has 12 amino acids. Germline V CDR1 and CDR2: LGHDT, YNNKEL (reference sequence). V was trimmed by 2 bases and J by 7 bases, leaving 8 bases between them. The DNA read from the CDR3 is TGTGCCAGCAGCCAACTAAAGTGGACC. Encoded protein: CASSQLKWT. The whole CDR3 sequence reads CASSQLKWTQYF.

This clone came up many times. The CDR3 extends 3 residues past the end of the read, so its final part is completed from the germline J gene. The chain links TRBV20-1 to TRBJ2-5, with 10 bases aligning to TRBD2. This CDR3 is 16 amino acids long. CDR1 and CDR2 (germline): DFQATT, SNEGSKA (reference sequence). Unmatched junction bases numbered 9, after V lost 0 bases and J lost 5 bases. Incomplete CDR3 DNA: TGCAGTGCTAGAGATTACGCTAGCGGGAGAGCGGAGACC. It encodes CSARDYASGRAET. The entire CDR3 is CSARDYASGRAETQYF.

In this sample, this clone turned up a few times. The CDR3 is cut off 3 residues early in the read; its end comes from the germline J gene. The chain carries TRBV30 and TRBJ2-7, with 9 nucleotides matching TRBD2. The V gene's germline CDR1 is GTSNPN and CDR2 SVGIG (reference sequence). The V and J ends lost 2 bases and 6 bases, in that order; junction bases with no gene match: 8. This CDR3 spans 14 amino acids. Partial CDR3 DNA: TGTGCCTGGAGTCTCCAAGCGGGAGGAGGCGAG. Translating it yields CAWSLQAGGGE. The whole CDR3 sequence reads CAWSLQAGGGEQYF.

This clone was seen a few times. The read ends 3 residues early relative to the CDR3; the germline J gene fills the gap. This chain joins TRBV6-1 and TRBJ1-2; 10 nucleotides agree with TRBD1. After removal of 4 bases from V and 5 bases from J, the junction contained 4 bases not matched to a gene. Germline CDR1 reads MNHNS; CDR2 reads SASEGT. The CDR3 is made up of 14 amino acids. CDR3 DNA, as far as it was read: TGTGCCAGCAGTGGGAGGGACAGGGGTTATGGC. It translates to CASSGRDRGYG. The full-length CDR3 reads as CASSGRDRGYGYTF.